The 11 T cell receptor beta chains below come from one sample, sequenced in a study of T cell responses to AZD1222 COVID-19 vaccine. Measured with immunoSEQ multiplex PCR; TCRdb has only the in-frame clones, and not every one. Of 100,000 to 110,000 clones detected, about nine tenths appear once; the ten largest clones hold about 1.8%. Sequences were derived from peripheral blood, sampled on day 0 of AZD1222 vaccination. The receptors stem from an adult in good health.

The chain employs TRBV5-1 and TRBJ1-1; D might be TRBD1 (5 bases). The CDR3 length is 14 residues. Germline V gene sequence: CDR1 SGHRS, CDR2 YFSETQ. The V end lost 0 bases, the J end lost 4 bases, and 10 bases lay between the germline ends. Here the CDR3 DNA reads TGCGCCAGCAGCTTGGAGGTGGGGGTCACTGAAGCTTTCTTT. As protein: CASSLEVGVTEAFF.

In its sample, this clone was seen a few times. The chain is built from TRBV19 and TRBJ2-7; a possible D gene is TRBD2 (7 bases). Trimming left V 2 bases short and J 0 bases short, with 14 bases between. Germline lookup yields CDR1 LNHDA and CDR2 SQIVND (reference sequence). The CDR3 spans 16 residues. CDR3 protein: CASSIFGGDNSYEQYF. The CDR3, as DNA: TGTGCCAGTAGTATATTTGGGGGGGACAACTCCTACGAGCAGTACTTC.

The count of this clone is one. This chain links TRBV4-2 with TRBJ2-1; either TRBD1 or TRBD2 may supply D (6 bases each). Germline values: CDR1 LGHNA, CDR2 YNFKEQ. Trimming pared 2 bases from V and 5 bases from J, leaving 19 bases between. The CDR3 length is 17 residues. The CDR3, as DNA: TGTGCCAGCAGCCAACCCCAGGAGGGGGAGTGGGACAATGAGCAGTTCTTC. Translated: CASSQPQEGEWDNEQFF.

V usage is TRBV9 and J usage is TRBJ2-3; TRBD2 might be the D (5 bases). In germline, CDR1 is SGDLS, CDR2 YYNGEE. Trimming removed 4 bases at V and 6 bases at J, with 21 bases between. The CDR3 runs to 16 residues. CDR3 region: CASSSGIGAGKDTQYF. The CDR3 DNA follows: TGTGCCAGCAGCTCCGGCATAGGAGCCGGGAAGGATACGCAGTATTTT.

This chain uses TRBV21-1 with TRBJ1-6; the table calls TRBD1, which could not be checked here. TRBV21-1 is annotated as a pseudogene. This CDR3 spans 15 amino acids. Written as DNA, the CDR3 is TGTGCCAGCAGCGACGACAGGGGTGGGAGTTCACCCCTCCACTTT. Translated: CASSDDRGGSSPLHF.

The chain carries TRBV6-5 and TRBJ1-1; D is unresolved. V lost 0 bases and J 1 base, leaving 6 bases between the germline ends. Germline CDR1 MNHEY, CDR2 SVGAGI. This CDR3 comprises 14 residues. The CDR3 DNA sequence: TGTGCCAGCAGTTACTCGGCAGCGAACACTGAAGCTTTCTTT. Amino acids: CASSYSAANTEAFF.

The rearrangement links TRBV28 to TRBJ2-4, with D tentatively TRBD1 (6 bases). CDR3 size: 14 residues. V shed 6 bases and J shed 2 bases, with 11 bases lying between them. Germline loops: CDR1 MDHEN, CDR2 SYDVKM. As DNA, the CDR3 is TGTGCCAGCAGCCTCCAGGGGTCCAAAAACATTCAGTACTTC. Amino acids: CASSLQGSKNIQYF.

A single count supports this clone. V usage is TRBV28 and J usage is TRBJ1-1; the D gene is possibly TRBD1 (6 bases). The CDR3 covers 12 residues. Trimming took off 8 bases at V and 4 bases at J, with 11 bases between the two ends. The germline V gene has CDR1 MDHEN and CDR2 SYDVKM. The CDR3 nucleotides read TGTGCCAGCGGAGGGGGGAGCACTGAAGCTTTCTTT. It is translated as CASGGGSTEAFF.

The chain recombines TRBV2 with TRBJ2-3; D is ambiguous. Germline V CDR1 and CDR2: SNHLY, FYNNEI. The CDR3 consists of 14 residues. V lost 10 bases to trimming and J lost 0 bases, with 14 bases between them. The CDR3 here is CAIPASRSTDTQYF. The CDR3 DNA sequence: TGTGCCATACCAGCCAGCCGTAGCACAGATACGCAGTATTTT.

This clone has only one observation. This sequence joins TRBV27 and TRBJ1-2, with D perhaps matching TRBD1 (5 bases). The CDR3 contains 14 residues. Trimming stripped 6 bases from V and 3 bases from J, with 14 bases between. From germline, CDR1 is MNHEY and CDR2 SMNVEV (reference sequence). The CDR3 here is CASSQWGSDYGYTF. CDR3 coding DNA: TGTGCCAGCAGCCAGTGGGGGAGCGACTATGGCTACACCTTC.

The chain employs TRBV5-1 and TRBJ2-7; D may be TRBD1 or TRBD2 (5 bases each). V lost 2 bases to trimming and J lost 3 bases, with 9 bases between them. This CDR3 region has 13 residues. The germline CDR1 and CDR2 sequences are SGHRS and YFSETQ. The CDR3 region has the DNA TGCGCCAGCAGCTTCCGGGACGACTACGAGCAGTACTTC. It specifies CASSFRDDYEQYF.